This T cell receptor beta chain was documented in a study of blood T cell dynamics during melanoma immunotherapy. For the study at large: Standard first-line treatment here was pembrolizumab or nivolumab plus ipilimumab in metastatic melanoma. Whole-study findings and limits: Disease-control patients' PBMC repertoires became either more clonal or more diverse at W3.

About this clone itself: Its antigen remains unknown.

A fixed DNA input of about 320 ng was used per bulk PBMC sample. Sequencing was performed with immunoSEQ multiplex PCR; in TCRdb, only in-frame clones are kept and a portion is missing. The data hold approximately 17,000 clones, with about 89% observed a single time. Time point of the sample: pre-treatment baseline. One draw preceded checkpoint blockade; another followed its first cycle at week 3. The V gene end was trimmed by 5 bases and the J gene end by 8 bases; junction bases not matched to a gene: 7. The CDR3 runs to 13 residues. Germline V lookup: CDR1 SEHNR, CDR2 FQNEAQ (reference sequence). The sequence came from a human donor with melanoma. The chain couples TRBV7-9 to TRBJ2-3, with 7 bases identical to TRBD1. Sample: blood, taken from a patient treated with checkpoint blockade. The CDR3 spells CASSGRDSATQYF. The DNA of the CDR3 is TGTGCCAGCAGCGGACGGGACAGCGCTACGCAGTATTTT. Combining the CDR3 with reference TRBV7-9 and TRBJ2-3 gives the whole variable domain DTGVSQNPRHKITKRGQNVTFRCDPISEHNRLYWYRQTLGQGPEFLTYFQNEAQLEKSRLLSDRFSAERPKGSFSTLEIQRTEQGDSAMYLCASSGRDSATQYFGPGTRLTVL.